This TCR beta chain was profiled in a study of shared clonotypes between healthy human individuals. Study-level information: Every donor yielded three CD4 naive, three CD4 memory, two CD8 naive and one CD8 memory plate. Whole-study results and caveats: An effect of sequencing depth on clonotype sharing among donors was expected. Clonotypes that were shared across four donors made up 4.5% to 5% of naive CD4 clonotypes.

For this clone: The antigen is undetermined.

CD8 cells regarded as naive lacked CD45RO, were positively chosen for CCR7, and omitted terminally differentiated effector memory CD45RA+ cells. The authors distributed each subset's genomic DNA evenly over several immunoSEQ plates. Sequencing was performed with immunoSEQ multiplex PCR; in TCRdb, only in-frame clones are kept and a portion is missing. The sample has about 2.1 million clones, over 85% seen once; the top ten hold about 1.7%. Per germline, CDR1 MNHEY and CDR2 SVGAGI. The length of the CDR3 is 15 residues. V lost 6 bases and J 3 bases, leaving 15 bases between the germline ends. The chain has TRBV6-5 and TRBJ2-1, with D possibly matching TRBD2 (6 bases). The specimen was naive CD8+ T cells from PBMCs. This receptor was identified in a young man in good health. Some clones in this sample may be carry-over from other donors' samples. The CDR3 DNA is TGTGCCAGCAGCCCTCGGGGGTCGTTCTACAATGAGCAGTTCTTC. As protein: CASSPRGSFYNEQFF.